Below are 14 T cell receptor beta chains sequenced from a single sample in a study of PD-L1 blockade in urothelial cancer. Time point specified: peripheral blood 6 weeks after treatment start. Sequenced by immunoSEQ multiplex PCR; TCRdb stores in-frame clones only, minus some. The profile shows about 120,000 clones, around nine tenths of them singletons. Here the sequenced sample was PBMCs, taken around atezolizumab (anti-PD-L1) treatment. The receptors were sampled from a man aged 60-69 years with urothelial cancer.

This chain connects TRBV28 to TRBJ2-7; TRBD2 matches at 8 bases. Trimming at V came to 2 bases and at J to 1 base, leaving 7 bases not matched to a gene. Germline loops: CDR1 MDHEN, CDR2 SYDVKM. This CDR3 is built from 16 residues. The CDR3 DNA sequence: TGTGCCAGCAGTTTAGCTAGCGGGCCGATATCCTACGAGCAGTACTTC. This sequence encodes CASSLASGPISYEQYF.

This sequence joins TRBV5-1 and TRBJ1-4; TRBD1 matches 9 bases. Per the germline V gene, CDR1 is SGHRS and CDR2 is YFSETQ. CDR3 length: 14 residues. With 2 bases clipped from V and 5 bases from J, the junction kept 1 base outside the gene matches. DNA for the CDR3: TGCGCCAGCAGCTTCGGGACAGGGAATGAAAAACTGTTTTTT. Translation gives CASSFGTGNEKLFF.

The chain combines TRBV6-5 with TRBJ1-1; D may be TRBD1 (5 bases). Germline V gene data show CDR1 as MNHEY and CDR2 as SVGAGI. The CDR3 contains 14 residues. The V end was cut by 2 bases, the J end by 5 bases, with 12 bases between. CDR3 nucleotides: TGTGCCAGCAGTTACATGGGGGGAAATACTGAAGCTTTCTTT. It is translated as CASSYMGGNTEAFF.

The chain has TRBV18 and TRBJ1-2, with D perhaps matching TRBD1 (6 bases). Per germline, CDR1 KGHSH and CDR2 LQKENI. The CDR3 has 14 residues. V was trimmed by 5 bases and J by 4 bases, leaving 14 bases between them. The CDR3 DNA sequence: TGTGCCAGCTCAAGTTCCCCGGACAGCTATGGCTACACCTTC. Residues: CASSSSPDSYGYTF. Using reference TRBV18 and TRBJ1-2 for the parts outside the CDR3, the full variable domain is NAGVMQNPRHLVRRRGQEARLRCSPMKGHSHVYWYRQLPEEGLKFMVYLQKENIIDESGMPKERFSAEFPKEGPSILRIQQVVRGDSAAYFCASSSSPDSYGYTFGSGTRLTVV.

The rearrangement joins TRBV18 to TRBJ2-3; possible D gene TRBD1, 5 bases. Trimming stripped 3 bases from V and 10 bases from J, with 8 bases between. The germline V gene encodes CDR1 KGHSH and CDR2 LQKENI. The CDR3 extends over 11 amino acids. The CDR3 loop is CASSPDTAQYF. In nucleotides, the CDR3 is TGTGCCAGCTCACCGGACACGGCGCAGTATTTT.

The J gene is TRBJ2-5, the V gene TRBV6-6; TRBD2 matches at 12 bases. J gave up 2 bases and V 6 bases, and 4 bases lay outside the gene matches. The CDR3 has 15 residues. Per germline, CDR1 MNHNY and CDR2 SVGAGI (reference sequence). The CDR3 spells CASSQTSGGQETQYF. In DNA, the CDR3 is TGTGCCAGCAGCCAGACTAGCGGGGGACAAGAGACCCAGTACTTC.

V usage is TRBV10-3 and J usage is TRBJ1-1; 7 nucleotides match TRBD1. The CDR3 runs to 14 residues. CDR1 is ENHRY and CDR2 is SYGVKD in the germline V gene. Trimming took 4 bases from V and 4 from J; bases not matched to a gene: 6. This CDR3 is CAISGGTETTEAFF. CDR3 sequence (DNA): TGTGCCATCAGTGGGGGGACAGAGACCACTGAAGCTTTCTTT.

This chain links TRBV6-5 with TRBJ1-5; the D gene is possibly TRBD1 (6 bases). With 2 bases removed from V and 1 base from J, the gap between germline ends came to 12 bases. This CDR3 spans 16 amino acids. Germline CDR1 MNHEY, CDR2 SVGAGI. The CDR3 coding sequence is TGTGCCAGCAGTTACCTCACAGGGCTGAGCAATCAGCCCCAGCATTTT. This codes for CASSYLTGLSNQPQHF.

The chain is built from TRBV10-3 and TRBJ2-2; 9 bases agree with TRBD2. There are 17 residues in the CDR3. J was trimmed by 6 bases and V by 2 bases; bases with no gene match: 10. In germline, CDR1 is ENHRY, CDR2 SYGVKD. For the CDR3, the DNA is TGTGCCATCAGTGAGGGCTATGCGGGACTAGCCGCCGGGGAGCTGTTTTTT. Residues: CAISEGYAGLAAGELFF.

The CDR3 protein is CASSGRLAGWQYF. The CDR3 nucleotides read TGTGCCAGCAGTGGCCGACTAGCGGGATGGCAGTACTTC. This chain joins TRBV6-1 and TRBJ2-7, with 11 bases aligning to TRBD2. Per the germline V gene, CDR1 is MNHNS and CDR2 is SASEGT. V was pared by 4 bases and J by 9 bases, with 5 bases of the junction left unmatched. This CDR3 contains 13 residues.

There are a few counts of this clone. The chain recombines TRBV7-9 with TRBJ2-7; TRBD2 might be the D (6 bases). This CDR3 contains 14 residues. Trimming left V 5 bases short and J 2 bases short, with 13 bases between. Germline values: CDR1 SEHNR, CDR2 FQNEAQ (reference sequence). The CDR3 region is CASSQGSGAYEQYF. CDR3 sequence (DNA): TGTGCCAGCAGCCAGGGTAGCGGAGCCTACGAGCAGTACTTC.

J is TRBJ2-1 and V is TRBV5-6; 11 bases are a match to TRBD2. V was pared by 4 bases and J by 3 bases, with 6 bases of the junction left unmatched. CDR1 is SGHDT, CDR2 YYEEEE, per germline. This CDR3 is built from 16 residues. CDR3 DNA sequence: TGTGCCAGCAGCCAGGGACTAGCGGAGTTCTACAATGAGCAGTTCTTC. Translation gives CASSQGLAEFYNEQFF.

The chain uses TRBV7-2 and TRBJ1-2; TRBD1 aligns across 7 bases. Germline CDR1 reads SGHTA; CDR2 reads FQGNSA. V shed 2 bases and J 2 bases; nucleotides not matched to a gene: 5. This CDR3 is built from 15 residues. The CDR3 region has the DNA TGTGCCAGCAGCTTATCGGGGACAGTGAACTATGGCTACACCTTC. Its protein is CASSLSGTVNYGYTF.

This chain uses TRBV27 with TRBJ1-4; 7 positions agree with TRBD1. The CDR3 is made up of 15 amino acids. The germline gives CDR1 MNHEY, CDR2 SMNVEV (reference sequence). V was pared by 8 bases and J by 8 bases, with 14 bases of the junction left unmatched. The CDR3: CASAGPRQGDEKLFF. In DNA, the CDR3 is TGTGCCAGCGCCGGCCCGCGGCAGGGGGACGAAAAACTGTTTTTT.